Listed below are T cell receptor beta chains from one sample, sequenced in a study of control samples from healthy donors and cancer patients. The repertoire was sequenced with immunoSEQ multiplex PCR; TCRdb's copy has only in-frame clones and lacks some. The sample lists approximately 100,000 clones; about nine tenths were seen once. The sample taken for sequencing was blood. The receptors originated from a human donor in good health. The donor label of this sample is uncertain. The CDR3 runs from the conserved cysteine through the conserved F or W. D genes are given only for firm matches. Expanded clones are given a class, and other clones once, few, many or no size at all.

CASSSAGQLGPQHF	TGTGCCAGCAGTTCTGCGGGGCAGTTGGGGCCCCAGCATTTT	-	TRBV6-5	TRBJ1-5	-
CASSQVRGREQFF	TGTGCCAGCAGCCAAGTCAGGGGCAGGGAGCAGTTCTTC	-	TRBV3-1/TRBV3-2	TRBJ2-1	-
CATSDQGAGYQPQHF	TGTGCCACCAGTGATCAGGGGGCAGGTTATCAGCCCCAGCATTTT	TRBD1	TRBV24-1	TRBJ1-5	few
CATSQTGWSEQYF	TGTGCCACCAGCCAGACAGGGTGGAGTGAGCAGTACTTC	TRBD1	TRBV24-1	TRBJ2-7	-
CASTPTGGETQYF	TGTGCCAGTACTCCGACAGGGGGCGAGACCCAGTACTTC	TRBD1	TRBV19	TRBJ2-5	-
CASSYTGSPLHF	TGTGCCAGCAGTTACACGGGCTCACCCCTCCACTTT	-	TRBV6-2/TRBV6-3	TRBJ1-6	-
CAIAATGDNQPQHF	TGTGCCATTGCAGCTACAGGGGACAATCAGCCCCAGCATTTT	TRBD1	TRBV10-3	TRBJ1-5	-
CSVEGRLQTGELFF	TGCAGCGTTGAGGGGCGGCTGCAGACCGGGGAGCTGTTTTTT	-	TRBV29-1	TRBJ2-2	-
CASRARTGTTGELFF	TGTGCCAGCAGAGCAAGGACAGGGACCACCGGGGAGCTGTTTTTT	TRBD1	TRBV2	TRBJ2-2	-
CAWDRENTEAFF	TGTGCCTGGGACAGAGAGAACACTGAAGCTTTCTTT	-	TRBV30	TRBJ1-1	-
CASSILGQVPTEAFF	TGTGCCAGTAGTATCCTGGGACAGGTCCCGACTGAAGCTTTCTTT	TRBD1	TRBV19	TRBJ1-1	-
CASIMTGGNEKLFF	TGTGCCAGCATCATGACAGGGGGCAATGAAAAACTGTTTTTT	TRBD1	TRBV6-5	TRBJ1-4	-
CASSIVLSSLGGYTF	TGTGCCAGTAGTATAGTGTTGAGCTCGCTGGGGGGCTACACCTTC	-	TRBV19	TRBJ1-2	-
CASSSGTGNGPQHF	TGTGCCAGCAGTTCCGGGACAGGGAATGGTCCCCAGCATTTT	TRBD1	TRBV27	TRBJ1-5	-
CASSGPIGNTIYF	TGTGCCAGCAGCGGCCCTATTGGAAACACCATATATTTT	-	TRBV9	TRBJ1-3	-
CASSRHRGGSPLHF	TGTGCCAGCAGCAGACACAGGGGAGGTTCACCCCTCCACTTT	TRBD1	TRBV5-6	TRBJ1-6	-
CASSLFRGYEQYF	TGTGCCAGCAGCTTGTTTCGCGGATACGAGCAGTACTTC	-	TRBV5-6	TRBJ2-7	-
CASSLLGLGQPQHF	TGTGCCAGCAGTTTATTGGGTCTAGGGCAGCCCCAGCATTTT	-	TRBV27	TRBJ1-5	once
CASSLTGTVTGELFF	TGTGCCAGCAGCTTAACGGGGACAGTCACCGGGGAGCTGTTTTTT	TRBD1	TRBV7-3	TRBJ2-2	-
CASSPSSNQPQHF	TGTGCCAGCTCACCCAGTAGCAATCAGCCCCAGCATTTT	-	TRBV18	TRBJ1-5	-
CASSYSRSPAEQFF	TGTGCCAGCAGTTACTCCCGGTCGCCAGCTGAGCAGTTCTTC	-	TRBV6-5	TRBJ2-1	-
CASTLTGGAGEKLFF	TGTGCCAGCACCCTCACCGGAGGGGCAGGTGAAAAACTGTTTTTT	-	TRBV3-1/TRBV3-2	TRBJ1-4	-
CASSPPDRTNYGYTF	TGTGCCAGCAGCCCCCCGGACAGAACTAACTATGGCTACACCTTC	-	TRBV5-6	TRBJ1-2	-
CASSSHIQGATIGYTF	TGCGCCAGCAGCTCACACATACAGGGGGCGACAATAGGCTACACCTTC	TRBD1	TRBV5-1	TRBJ1-2	-
CASSQVMASGPGGNNEQFF	TGCGCCAGCAGCCAAGTCATGGCTAGCGGGCCCGGCGGGAACAATGAGCAGTTCTTC	TRBD2	TRBV4-3	TRBJ2-1	-
CASGLGGTEAFF	TGTGCTAGTGGACTGGGGGGAACTGAAGCTTTCTTT	-	TRBV12-5	TRBJ1-1	-
CASSLVRGTATEAFF	TGTGCCAGCAGCTTAGTCCGGGGTACGGCCACTGAAGCTTTCTTT	-	TRBV11-2	TRBJ1-1	-
CASRLVLAGGRTDTQYF	TGTGCAAGTCGCTTAGTACTAGCGGGCGGTCGCACAGATACGCAGTATTTT	-	TRBV12-2	TRBJ2-3	once
CASSLSGGLSGYTF	TGCGCCAGCAGCTTGTCAGGGGGGCTCTCTGGCTACACCTTC	TRBD1	TRBV5-1	TRBJ1-2	-
CATSNGGLSNQPQHF	TGTGCCACCTCAAATGGGGGGTTGAGCAATCAGCCCCAGCATTTT	-	TRBV24-1	TRBJ1-5	-
CASSIAGGNTEAFF	TGTGCCAGTAGTATTGCCGGTGGGAACACTGAAGCTTTCTTT	-	TRBV19	TRBJ1-1	-
CASSYSNRAYEQYF	TGTGCCAGCAGTTACTCGAATAGAGCCTACGAGCAGTACTTC	-	TRBV6-2/TRBV6-3	TRBJ2-7	-
CASSLETGKSDTEAFF	TGTGCCAGCAGTTTAGAAACTGGCAAGTCAGACACTGAAGCTTTCTTT	-	TRBV27	TRBJ1-1	-
CASSHGTDYGYTF	TGTGCCAGCAGTCACGGGACAGACTATGGCTACACCTTC	TRBD1	TRBV6-5	TRBJ1-2	-
CASSFGGTEAFF	TGTGCCAGTAGTTTCGGGGGGACTGAAGCTTTCTTT	-	TRBV19	TRBJ1-1	-
CASSPGSLVSGNTIYF	TGTGCCAGCTCACCGGGCAGCCTCGTCTCTGGAAACACCATATATTTT	-	TRBV18	TRBJ1-3	-
CASSPSATFGGGLFF	TGTGCCAGCAGCCCTTCTGCGACATTCGGTGGAGGACTGTTTTTT	-	TRBV4-2	TRBJ1-4	-
CASSLVRGTGELFF	TGTGCCAGCAGCTTAGTTCGGGGCACCGGGGAGCTGTTTTTT	-	TRBV7-9	TRBJ2-2	-
CASSPTTGRRNEQYF	TGTGCCAGCAGTCCGACGACAGGGAGGAGGAACGAGCAGTACTTC	-	TRBV27	TRBJ2-7	-
CASSVVGTSIQYF	TGTGCCAGCAGCGTAGTAGGGACTTCCATACAGTACTTC	-	TRBV9	TRBJ2-7	-
CASSGGGTYGYTF	TGTGCCAGCAGTGGGGGGGGTACCTATGGCTACACCTTC	-	TRBV2	TRBJ1-2	-
CASRTPGLAGAFEQYF	TGTGCCAGCAGAACACCGGGACTAGCGGGGGCCTTCGAGCAGTACTTC	TRBD2	TRBV7-2	TRBJ2-7	-
CAISGSGAGRPYEQYF	TGTGCCATCAGTGGTAGCGGAGCGGGGAGACCCTACGAGCAGTACTTC	TRBD2	TRBV10-3	TRBJ2-7	once
CASVDRTEAFF	TGTGCTAGTGTCGATAGGACTGAAGCTTTCTTT	-	TRBV12-5	TRBJ1-1	medium-sized
CASSYGRIYSPLHF	TGTGCCAGCAGTTACGGCAGGATATATTCACCCCTCCACTTT	-	TRBV6-6	TRBJ1-6	-
CASSPEYTGELFF	TGTGCCAGCAGCCCAGAATACACCGGGGAGCTGTTTTTT	-	TRBV2	TRBJ2-2	-
CASSLPATGGVDGYTF	TGTGCCAGCAGCCTCCCCGCGACAGGGGGGGTAGATGGCTACACCTTC	TRBD1	TRBV5-4	TRBJ1-2	-
CATRGHASTGELFF	TGTGCCACCAGGGGACATGCTTCCACCGGGGAGCTGTTTTTT	-	TRBV24-1	TRBJ2-2	-
CASSLDRRQSAFF	TGTGCCAGCAGCTTAGATCGACGCCAATCGGCATTCTTC	-	TRBV7-2	TRBJ2-1	-
CASSLTGGGFYEQYF	TGTGCCAGTAGTTTGACAGGGGGCGGTTTCTACGAGCAGTACTTC	TRBD1	TRBV19	TRBJ2-7	-
CASSQEAASPEIQYF	TGTGCCAGCAGCCAAGAAGCGGCCAGCCCAGAGATCCAGTACTTC	-	TRBV3-1/TRBV3-2	TRBJ2-5	once
CASSIVGSSYNSPLHF	TGTGCCAGTAGTATAGTCGGGAGCTCCTATAATTCACCCCTCCACTTT	-	TRBV19	TRBJ1-6	-
CASNQGLSGELFF	TGTGCCAGCAACCAGGGACTCTCCGGGGAGCTGTTTTTT	-	TRBV6-5	TRBJ2-2	-
CASSYPGAPYGYTF	TGTGCCAGCAGTTACCCAGGGGCCCCCTATGGCTACACCTTC	-	TRBV6-2/TRBV6-3	TRBJ1-2	-
CASSLGRNTGELFF	TGCGCCAGCAGCTTGGGTCGGAACACCGGGGAGCTGTTTTTT	-	TRBV5-1	TRBJ2-2	-
CASSGKGTGNTEAFF	TGTGCCAGCAGCGGAAAGGGGACAGGGAACACTGAAGCTTTCTTT	TRBD1	TRBV6-5	TRBJ1-1	-
CASVTGAGPEAFF	TGTGCCAGTGTGACAGGGGCCGGACCTGAAGCTTTCTTT	TRBD1	TRBV6-5	TRBJ1-1	-